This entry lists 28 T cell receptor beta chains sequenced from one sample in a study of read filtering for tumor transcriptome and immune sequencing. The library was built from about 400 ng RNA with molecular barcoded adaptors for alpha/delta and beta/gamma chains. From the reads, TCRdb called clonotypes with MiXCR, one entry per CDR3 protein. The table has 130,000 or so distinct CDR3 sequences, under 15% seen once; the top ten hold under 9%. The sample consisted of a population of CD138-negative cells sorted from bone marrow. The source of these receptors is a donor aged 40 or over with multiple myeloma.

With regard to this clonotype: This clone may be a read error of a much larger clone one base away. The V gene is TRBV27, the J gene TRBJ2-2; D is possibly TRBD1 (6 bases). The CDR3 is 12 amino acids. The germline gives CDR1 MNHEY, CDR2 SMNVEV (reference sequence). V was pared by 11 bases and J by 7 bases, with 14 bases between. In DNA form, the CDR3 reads TGTGCCGCCAGGGACATTTACGGGGAGCTGTTTTTT. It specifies CAARDIYGELFF.

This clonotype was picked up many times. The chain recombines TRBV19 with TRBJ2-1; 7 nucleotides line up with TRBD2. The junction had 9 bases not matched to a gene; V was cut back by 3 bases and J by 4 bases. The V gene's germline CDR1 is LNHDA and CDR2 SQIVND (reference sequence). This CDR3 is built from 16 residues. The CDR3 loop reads CASSIYSSGRYNEQFF. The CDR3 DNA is TGTGCCAGTAGTATTTATTCTAGCGGAAGATACAATGAGCAGTTCTTC. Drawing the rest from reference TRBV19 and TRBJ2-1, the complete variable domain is DGGITQSPKYLFRKEGQNVTLSCEQNLNHDAMYWYRQDPGQGLRLIYYSQIVNDFQKGDIAEGYSVSREKKESFPLTVTSAQKNPTAFYLCASSIYSSGRYNEQFFGPGTRLTVL.

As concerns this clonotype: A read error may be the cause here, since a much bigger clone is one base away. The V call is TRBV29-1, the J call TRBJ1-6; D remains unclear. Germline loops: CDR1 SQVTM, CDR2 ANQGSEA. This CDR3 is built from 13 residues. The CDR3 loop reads CIVYQDSGSPLHF. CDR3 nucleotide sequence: TGCATCGTCTATCAGGACTCCGGATCACCCCTCCACTTT.

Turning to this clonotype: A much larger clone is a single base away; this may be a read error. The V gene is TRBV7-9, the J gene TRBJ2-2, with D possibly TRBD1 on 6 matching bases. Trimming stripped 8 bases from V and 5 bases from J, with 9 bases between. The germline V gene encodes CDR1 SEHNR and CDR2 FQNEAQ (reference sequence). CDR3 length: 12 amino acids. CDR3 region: CASPTGTGELFF. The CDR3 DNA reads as TGTGCCAGCCCTACAGGGACCGGGGAGCTGTTTTTT.

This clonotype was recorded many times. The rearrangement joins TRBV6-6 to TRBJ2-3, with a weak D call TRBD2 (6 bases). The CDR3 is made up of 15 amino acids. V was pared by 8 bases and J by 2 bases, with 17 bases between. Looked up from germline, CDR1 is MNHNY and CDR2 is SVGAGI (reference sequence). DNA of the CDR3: TGTGCCAGCCGCCCCCTCGCGGGACCCACAGATACGCAGTATTTT. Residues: CASRPLAGPTDTQYF.

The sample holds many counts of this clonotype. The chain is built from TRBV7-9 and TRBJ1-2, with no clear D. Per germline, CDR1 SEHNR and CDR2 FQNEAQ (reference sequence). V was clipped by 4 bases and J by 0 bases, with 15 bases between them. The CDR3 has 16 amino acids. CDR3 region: CASSSPPLTPNYGYTF. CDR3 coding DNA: TGTGCCAGCAGCTCGCCCCCCTTAACCCCTAACTATGGCTACACCTTC.

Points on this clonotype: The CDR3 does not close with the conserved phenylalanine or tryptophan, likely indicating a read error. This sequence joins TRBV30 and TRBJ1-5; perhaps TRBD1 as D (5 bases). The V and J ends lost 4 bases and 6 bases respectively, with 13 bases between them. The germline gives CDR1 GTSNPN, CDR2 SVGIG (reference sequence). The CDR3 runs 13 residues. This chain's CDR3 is CAWTGRGGQPQHY. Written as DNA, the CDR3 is TGTGCCTGGACCGGACGGGGGGGTCAGCCCCAGCATTAT.

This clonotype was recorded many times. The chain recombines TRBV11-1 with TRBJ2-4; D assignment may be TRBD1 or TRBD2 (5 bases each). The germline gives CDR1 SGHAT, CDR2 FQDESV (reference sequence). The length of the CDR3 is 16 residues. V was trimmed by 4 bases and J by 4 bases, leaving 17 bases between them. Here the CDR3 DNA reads TGTGCCAGCAGCTCTGGGACCTTCTTGGGGAAAAACATTCAGTACTTC. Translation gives CASSSGTFLGKNIQYF.

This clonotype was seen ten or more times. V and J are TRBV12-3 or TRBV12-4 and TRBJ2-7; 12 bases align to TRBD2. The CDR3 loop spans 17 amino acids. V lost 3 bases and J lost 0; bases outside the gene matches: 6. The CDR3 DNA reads TGTGCCAGCAGTTTGGGAACTAGCGGGAGGACCTCCTACGAGCAGTACTTC. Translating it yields CASSLGTSGRTSYEQYF.

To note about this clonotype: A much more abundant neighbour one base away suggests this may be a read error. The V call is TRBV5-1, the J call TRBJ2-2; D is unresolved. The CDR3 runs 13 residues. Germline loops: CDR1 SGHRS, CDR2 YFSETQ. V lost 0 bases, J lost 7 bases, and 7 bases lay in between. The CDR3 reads CASSLGCNGELFF. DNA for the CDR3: TGCGCCAGCAGCTTGGGATGTAACGGGGAGCTGTTTTTT.

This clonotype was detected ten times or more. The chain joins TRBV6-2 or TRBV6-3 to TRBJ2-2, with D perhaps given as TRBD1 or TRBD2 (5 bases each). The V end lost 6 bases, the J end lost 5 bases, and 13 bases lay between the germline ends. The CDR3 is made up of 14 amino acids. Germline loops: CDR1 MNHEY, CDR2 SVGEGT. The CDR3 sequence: CASSQGRNTGELFF. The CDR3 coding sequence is TGTGCCAGCAGCCAGGGACGGAATACCGGGGAGCTGTTTTTT.

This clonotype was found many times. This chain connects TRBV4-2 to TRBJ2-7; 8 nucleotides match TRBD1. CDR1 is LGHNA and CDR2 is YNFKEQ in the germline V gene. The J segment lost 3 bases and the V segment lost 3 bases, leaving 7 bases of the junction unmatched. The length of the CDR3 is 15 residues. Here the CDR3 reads CASSQGYGQGYEQYF. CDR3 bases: TGTGCCAGCAGCCAGGGCTACGGACAGGGCTACGAGCAGTACTTC.

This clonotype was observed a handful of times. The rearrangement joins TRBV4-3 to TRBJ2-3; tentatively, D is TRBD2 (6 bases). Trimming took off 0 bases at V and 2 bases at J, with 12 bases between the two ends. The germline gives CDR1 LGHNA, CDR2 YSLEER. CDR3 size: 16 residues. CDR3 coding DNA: TGCGCCAGCAGCCAAGATTTGGGGACTCCCACAGATACGCAGTATTTT. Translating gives CASSQDLGTPTDTQYF.

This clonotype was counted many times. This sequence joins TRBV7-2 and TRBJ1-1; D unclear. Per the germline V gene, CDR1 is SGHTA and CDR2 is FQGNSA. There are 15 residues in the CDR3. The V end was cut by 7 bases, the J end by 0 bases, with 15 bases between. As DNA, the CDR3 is TGTGCCAGCACCACTTATAGGAATATGAACACTGAAGCTTTCTTT. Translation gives CASTTYRNMNTEAFF.

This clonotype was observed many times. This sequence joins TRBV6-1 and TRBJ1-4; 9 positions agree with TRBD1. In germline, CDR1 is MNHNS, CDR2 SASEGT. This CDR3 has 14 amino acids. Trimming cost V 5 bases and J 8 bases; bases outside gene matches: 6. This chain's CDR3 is CASSKGQGWEKLFF. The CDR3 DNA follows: TGTGCCAGCAGTAAGGGACAGGGATGGGAAAAACTGTTTTTT.

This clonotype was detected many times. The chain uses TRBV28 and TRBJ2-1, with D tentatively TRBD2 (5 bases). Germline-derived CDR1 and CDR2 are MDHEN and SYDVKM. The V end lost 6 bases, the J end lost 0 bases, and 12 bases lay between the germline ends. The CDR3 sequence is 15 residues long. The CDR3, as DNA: TGTGCCAGCAGCTTTAGCGCCCGCTCCTACAATGAGCAGTTCTTC. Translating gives CASSFSARSYNEQFF.

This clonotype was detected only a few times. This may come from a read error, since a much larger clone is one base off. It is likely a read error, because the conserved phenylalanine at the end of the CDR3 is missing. CDR3 in DNA: TGTGCCAGCAGTTACGGGACTAGAGGCTACGAGCAGTACTCC. This sequence encodes CASSYGTRGYEQYS. The V call is TRBV6-1, the J call TRBJ2-7; 8 bases fit TRBD2. This CDR3 has 14 amino acids. Looked up from germline, CDR1 is MNHNS and CDR2 is SASEGT. Trimming cost V 5 bases and J 3 bases; bases outside gene matches: 6.

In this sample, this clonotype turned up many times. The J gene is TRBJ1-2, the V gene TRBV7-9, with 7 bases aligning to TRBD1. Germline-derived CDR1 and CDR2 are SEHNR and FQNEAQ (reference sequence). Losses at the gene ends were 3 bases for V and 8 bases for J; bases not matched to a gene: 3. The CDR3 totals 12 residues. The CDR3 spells CASSFEGAGYTF. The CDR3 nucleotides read TGTGCCAGCAGCTTTGAGGGGGCCGGCTACACCTTC.

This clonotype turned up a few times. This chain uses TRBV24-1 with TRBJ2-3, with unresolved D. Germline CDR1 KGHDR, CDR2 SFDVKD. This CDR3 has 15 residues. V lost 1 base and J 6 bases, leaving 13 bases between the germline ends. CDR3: CATSDLVTATDTQYF. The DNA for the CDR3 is TGTGCCACCAGTGATTTAGTTACAGCTACCGATACGCAGTATTTT.

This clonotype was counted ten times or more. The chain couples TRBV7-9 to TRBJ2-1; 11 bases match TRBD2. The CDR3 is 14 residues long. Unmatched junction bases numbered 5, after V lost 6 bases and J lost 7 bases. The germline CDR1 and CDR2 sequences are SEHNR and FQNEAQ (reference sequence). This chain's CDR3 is CASSTSGRENEQFF. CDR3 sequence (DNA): TGTGCCAGCAGTACTAGCGGGAGAGAAAATGAGCAGTTCTTC.

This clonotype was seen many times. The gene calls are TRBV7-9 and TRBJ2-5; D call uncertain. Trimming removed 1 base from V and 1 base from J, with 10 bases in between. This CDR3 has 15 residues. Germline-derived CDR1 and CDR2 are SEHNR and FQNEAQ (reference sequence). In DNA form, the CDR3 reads TGTGCCAGCAGCTTAGAAGGGATACTCCAAGAGACCCAGTACTTC. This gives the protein CASSLEGILQETQYF.

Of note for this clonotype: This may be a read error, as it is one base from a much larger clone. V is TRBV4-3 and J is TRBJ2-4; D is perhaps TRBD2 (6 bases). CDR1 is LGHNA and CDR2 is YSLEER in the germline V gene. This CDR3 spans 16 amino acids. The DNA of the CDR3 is TGCGCCAGCAGCCAAGGGACTTCTCCGGGGGAAAACATTCTGTACTTC. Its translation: CASSQGTSPGENILYF.

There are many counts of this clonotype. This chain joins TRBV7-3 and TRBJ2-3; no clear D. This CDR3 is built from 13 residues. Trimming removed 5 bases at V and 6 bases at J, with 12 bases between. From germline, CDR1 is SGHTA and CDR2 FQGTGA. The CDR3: CASSLGPMDTQYF. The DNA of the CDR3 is TGTGCCAGCAGCCTAGGGCCCATGGATACGCAGTATTTT.

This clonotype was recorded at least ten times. In nucleotides, the CDR3 is TGCGCCAGCAGCGCCCGGGACGACACAGATACGCAGTATTTT. It specifies CASSARDDTDTQYF. This chain links TRBV5-1 with TRBJ2-3; tentatively, D is TRBD1 or TRBD2 (5 bases each). This CDR3 has 14 amino acids. Germline V gene data show CDR1 as SGHRS and CDR2 as YFSETQ. Trimming shortened V by 4 bases and J by 2 bases, and 11 bases separated the two germline ends.

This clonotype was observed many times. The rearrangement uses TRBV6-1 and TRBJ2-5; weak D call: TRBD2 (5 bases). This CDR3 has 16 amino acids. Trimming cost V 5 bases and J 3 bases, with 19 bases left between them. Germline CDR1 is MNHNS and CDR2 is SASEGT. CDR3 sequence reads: CASSRPLEGYKETQYF. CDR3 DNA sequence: TGTGCCAGCAGTCGCCCTTTAGAGGGCTATAAAGAGACCCAGTACTTC.

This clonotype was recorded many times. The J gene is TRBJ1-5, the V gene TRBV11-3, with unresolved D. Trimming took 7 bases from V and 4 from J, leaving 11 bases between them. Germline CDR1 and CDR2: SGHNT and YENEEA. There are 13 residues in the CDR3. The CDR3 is CASTRTANQPQHF. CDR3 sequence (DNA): TGTGCCAGCACCCGTACAGCGAATCAGCCCCAGCATTTT.

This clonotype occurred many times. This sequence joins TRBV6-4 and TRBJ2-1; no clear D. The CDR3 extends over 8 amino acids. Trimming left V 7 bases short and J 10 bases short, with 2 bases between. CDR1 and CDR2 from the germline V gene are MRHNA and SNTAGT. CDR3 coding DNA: TGTGCCAGCAAAGAGCAGTTCTTC. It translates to CASKEQFF.

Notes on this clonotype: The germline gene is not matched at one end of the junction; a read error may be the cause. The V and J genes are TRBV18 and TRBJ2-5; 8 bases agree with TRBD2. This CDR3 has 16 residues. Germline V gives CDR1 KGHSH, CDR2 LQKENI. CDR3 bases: TGTGCCGGCTCACCAAGAGCGGGAGTTGACCAAGAGACCCAGTACTTC. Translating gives CAGSPRAGVDQETQYF.